This TCR beta chain comes out of a study of cytomegalovirus exposure and HLA in healthy donors. A word on this clone: Its specificity is unknown.

Overall study results and limits: A later analysis reportedly found fewer N-insertions in an Asian-associated ancestry cluster than the approximately 730-donor mean. Presence/absence results assume similar sequencing depth per donor, which may not hold. The investigators catalogued 150 or so TCR beta chains as cytomegalovirus-associated.

Sampled while nominally healthy, donors likely had unrecorded immune exposures. This CDR3 contains 13 residues. Trimming removed 3 bases at V and 0 bases at J, with 6 bases between. In germline, CDR1 is LGHNA, CDR2 YNFKEQ. The primer mix had 60 Vbeta and 13 Jbeta primers. Here immunoSEQ multiplex PCR was the method, and the copy in TCRdb shows in-frame clones only, minus some. The repertoire holds some 180,000 clones, with under 9.5% as singletons. The chain combines TRBV4-2 with TRBJ2-7; maybe TRBD2 (5 bases). Sequenced: PBMCs. The clonotype was recovered from a woman in her twenties or thirties in good health and CMV-seropositive. The CDR3 sequence: CASSQGSSYEQYF. CDR3 DNA sequence: TGTGCCAGCAGCCAGGGGAGCTCCTACGAGCAGTACTTC.